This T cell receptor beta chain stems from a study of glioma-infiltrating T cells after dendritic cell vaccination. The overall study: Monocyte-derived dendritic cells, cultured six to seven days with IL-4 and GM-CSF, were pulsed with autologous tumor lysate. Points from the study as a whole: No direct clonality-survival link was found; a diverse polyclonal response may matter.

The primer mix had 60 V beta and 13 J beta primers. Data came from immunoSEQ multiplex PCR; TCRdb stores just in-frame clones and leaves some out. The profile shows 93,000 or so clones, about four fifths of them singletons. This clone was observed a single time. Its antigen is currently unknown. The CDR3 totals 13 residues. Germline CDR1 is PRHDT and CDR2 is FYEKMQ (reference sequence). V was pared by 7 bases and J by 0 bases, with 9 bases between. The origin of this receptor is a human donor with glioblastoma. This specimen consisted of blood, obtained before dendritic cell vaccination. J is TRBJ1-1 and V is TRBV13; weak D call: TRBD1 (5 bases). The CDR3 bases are TGTGCCAGCAAAAGACAGATGAACACTGAAGCTTTCTTT. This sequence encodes CASKRQMNTEAFF. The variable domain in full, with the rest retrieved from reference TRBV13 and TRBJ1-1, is AAGVIQSPRHLIKEKRETATLKCYPIPRHDTVYWYQQGPGQDPQFLISFYEKMQSDKGSIPDRFSAQQFSDYHSELNMSSLELGDSALYFCASKRQMNTEAFFGQGTRLTVV.